The T cell receptor beta chain described here comes from a study of cytomegalovirus exposure and HLA in healthy donors (dated by TCRdb to about 2017). About the study as a whole: An earlier analysis of several hundred of the donors reported about 280 Gb of sequence data and roughly 120 million unique TCR beta sequences obtained from about 179 million T cells. A later genetic analysis took genome-wide SNP genotypes for about 65% of the 666 donors and used that subset as a discovery cohort. Typing coverage differed by locus: A, B, C, DRB1 and DQB1 were typed in roughly 620-640 donors, DQA1 in 522, DPA1 in around 580, and DPB1 in about 450. Every repertoire in the discovery cohort had been generated on one and the same sequencing platform. To predict cytomegalovirus infection status, the study combined high-throughput TCR immunosequencing, statistical association of individual TCRs with disease status, and machine learning. A later analysis re-analyzed previously published TCR beta repertoires from 500 to 700 donors and added high-resolution HLA genotyping to study TCR occurrence patterns. Roughly five DR-DQ haplotypes were handled as single units for association and clustering, since linkage in the cohort was strong. The study profiled the T cell repertoires of more than 500 subjects by immunosequencing and related them to cytomegalovirus serostatus. Approximately 310 gigabases of sequencing data and 70 million to 100 million unique TCR sequences made up an early release that covered several hundred HLA-typed donors. An earlier analysis of roughly 600 of the donors used high-throughput TCR beta sequencing to judge whether each TCR beta V gene segment behaved as functional or pseudogenic. The study was designed to test whether signatures of past pathogen exposure could be identified by cataloging public T cell receptors. Of the roughly 430 genotyped donors, around 81% fell in the genetic ancestry cluster associated with self-reported Caucasian donors. Among about 400 genotyped donors of the cohort, an average of approximately 200,000 unique TCR beta nucleotide sequences was sequenced per donor, of which approximately 18% were non-productive. Donor age, sex, ethnicity and CMV serostatus were compiled together with the repertoire data. Both class I and class II loci were covered by HLA typing, at four-digit resolution. Besides the first cohort of 500 to 700 subjects, a separate validation cohort made up of 120 different subjects was used. In the later analysis, no new phenotypic data were used to find candidate immune exposures; instead, reliance was placed on TCR beta sequences and their occurrence across donors.

In total, 666 healthy bone marrow donors made up the cohort. Cohort members were all nominally healthy when sampled, although unrecorded immune exposures were likely present. CMV serostatus was positive for about 300 and negative for about half of the 666 cohort members, and was not recorded for this donor. A peripheral blood sample was collected from each donor, and TCR beta sequencing was performed on peripheral blood mononuclear cells. The Qiagen DNeasy Blood Extraction Kit was used to extract genomic DNA from the blood cell samples. As concerns this clone: Its antigen has not been determined. At one end, the junction sequence differs from germline, possibly due to a read error.

The germline V gene encodes CDR1 SSHAT and CDR2 FNYEAQ (reference sequence). The CDR3 starts with the cysteine, ends with the phenylalanine, and has 16 residues. The sequence is cut down to CDR3 DNA, 48 bases in frame from base 1. What the research found in general, with its limitations: Cytomegalovirus status was reported to be diagnosed by the classifier with high specificity and sensitivity in both the original and validation cohorts. A cluster of highly shared sequence variants was judged likely to represent a technical artifact of the sequencing pipeline. Because HLA typing was missing for some donors at each locus, association tests included only the typed subset. Some IMGT-functional V segments, including TRBV6-2 and TRBV6-3, could not be told apart with the 87-base-pair reads, so those segments were excluded. A later genetic analysis associated a missense DCLRE1C variant with V-gene and J-gene trimming of TCR beta chains, and an independent cohort replicated the association. Strong co-occurrence of HLA alleles, especially DR and DQ, made assigning TCR associations to individual alleles difficult. In an earlier analysis of 587 of the donors, most TCR beta V segments were observed in productive rearrangements about 87% or about 30% of the time, broadly matching IMGT annotations. A later analysis reported that several top co-occurrence clusters appeared linked to parvovirus B19, influenza, CMV and Epstein-Barr virus. According to a later analysis, most CMV-associated TCR beta chains appeared to be HLA-restricted, and the HLA associations seemed to be driven largely by CMV exposure. A later analysis found that TCR association rates varied across HLA loci, with DRB1 alleles showing the most associated TCRs and HLA-C alleles the fewest. In a later analysis, some 17,000 TCR beta sequences were associated with specific HLA alleles at a false discovery rate of 0.05. According to a later genetic analysis, donors in an Asian-associated ancestry cluster had fewer N-insertions in productive TCRs than the roughly 670-donor mean. In a later analysis, HLA-associated TCR beta chains showed more clonal expansion and lower generation probabilities than non-associated chains that were equally common. In this cohort, only TCR beta chains were sequenced, and detectable features were limited by the absence of alpha or paired-chain data. A few of the identified cytomegalovirus-associated TCR beta chains were confirmed in vitro to be specific for cytomegalovirus antigens. Presence/absence analyses assumed roughly uniform sequencing depth across donors, an assumption that may not hold. A further reported finding was that TCR beta sequences accurately predicted the HLA-A and HLA-B alleles for most subjects in the first cohort. Linkage disequilibrium might explain the correlated functional status among segregating V segments, but an unknown experimental factor could not be ruled out. Most TCR sequences were observed very rarely across donors, whereas some public TCRs were present in many individuals. Because counts were too low, about 15 rarely observed V segments, including chromosome 9 orphons, were left out of the earlier analysis of about 500 of the donors. The authors suggested that the approach could potentially be generalized to other disease states and immunological phenotypes. For the cohort, immune exposure information was limited to CMV serostatus. The study listed approximately 160 TCR beta chains as associated with cytomegalovirus.

Library creation used the immunoSEQ multiplex PCR assay. The multiplex PCR relied on a mix of 60 forward primers for TCR Vbeta segments and 13 reverse primers for TCR Jbeta segments. The CDR3 region of rearranged TCR beta genes was amplified from genomic DNA with a multiplex PCR assay. On the Illumina HiSeq System, the amplified TCR beta libraries were sequenced as 87-base-pair reads. Per the original workflow: Across the 670 or so repertoires, a later analysis counted tens of millions of unique TCR beta chains, around 11 million of which were shared by at least two donors. Raw reads were error-corrected and collapsed into unique sequences with a nearest-neighbor algorithm that merged closely related sequences to remove PCR and sequencing errors. To assign V, D and J gene segments, CDR3 sequences were aligned to IMGT reference sequences. For a sequence to be retained, a match of at least six nucleotides to both a V gene segment and a J gene segment was required. Rearrangements were called productive when the CDR3 lacked stop codons and stayed in frame with V and J; all others were non-productive. Following IMGT convention, CDR3 was defined as the stretch from the second conserved V-encoded cysteine up to the conserved J-encoded phenylalanine. The earlier analysis of some 550 of the donors excluded any sequence lacking an unambiguous match to a single V gene segment. In an earlier analysis of about 590 of the donors, a V segment was called functional when productive rearrangements were above 56.7%, and segregating when the standard deviation between donors exceeded 5%. A statistical classification framework was built for diagnosing cytomegalovirus status from the catalog of TCR beta chain sequences. A later analysis assigned V and J genes by comparing TCR nucleotide sequences with IMGT/GENE-DB human TR gene sequences. A later analysis assigned CDR3 sequences and most-parsimonious VDJ recombination scenarios with the TCRdist pipeline. In a later analysis, each TCR beta chain was defined by its CDR3 amino acid sequence together with its V-gene family, and reads without a unique V-gene family were excluded. A later analysis removed 500 to 650 highly shared, low-generation-probability nucleotide sequences to deal with suspected cross-contamination and a sequencing artifact. A later analysis calculated a clonal expansion index for each public chain from normalized within-repertoire ranks of inferred template counts. A later analysis computed generation probabilities with a VDJ recombination model fitted to out-of-frame rearrangements, and checked the results against IGoR. In a later analysis, TCR-TCR, TCR-HLA and TCR-CMV co-occurrence was scored with hypergeometric tests, and a repertoire-size bias correction was applied to TCR pairs. A later analysis estimated false discovery rates by permuting HLA or CMV assignments 20 times. A later analysis grouped co-occurring TCRs with DBSCAN, adding TCRdist sequence similarity when clustering within HLA-allele-positive subsets. Repertoires with fewer than 30,000 or more than 120,000 public chains, plus five repertoires with anomalous nucleotide sharing, were excluded from co-occurrence clustering. The immuneACCESS repertoire file appears here via TCRdb, limited to in-frame rearrangements. These files lack a portion of the clones; in checked studies, under half of the deficit traces to unresolved V genes, and the cause of the others is not known. The DNA was the basis for D and trimming; V, J and clone size are from that table. The sample includes some 100,000 clones, with roughly 69% observed a single time. The ten largest make up about 2% of the sample.

The source material was PBMCs. The rearranged chain carries TRBV7-7 and TRBJ2-7; 8 of the junction bases match TRBD1. The receptor was derived from a human donor in good health. The sequence in DNA is TGTGCTAGCAGCCCCACGGACAGGGACCCCTGGAGGGAGCAGTACTTC. Its protein is CASSPTDRDPWREQYF. The variable domain in full, with residues beyond the CDR3 obtained from the reference TRBV7-7 and TRBJ2-7 genes, is GAGVSQSPRYKVTKRGQDVTLRCDPISSHATLYWYQQALGQGPEFLTYFNYEAQPDKSGLPSDRFSAERPEGSISTLTIQRTEQRDSAMYRCASSPTDRDPWREQYFGPGTRLTVT.